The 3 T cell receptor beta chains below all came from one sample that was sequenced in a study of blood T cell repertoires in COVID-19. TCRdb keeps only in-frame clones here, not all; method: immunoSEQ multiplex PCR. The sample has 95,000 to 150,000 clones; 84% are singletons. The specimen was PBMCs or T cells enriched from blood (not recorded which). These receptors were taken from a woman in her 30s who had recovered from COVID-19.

The CDR3 DNA follows: TGTGCCAGCAGAGGGGGGGCTAGCGGGAGCCGGCACTACAATGAGCAGTTCTTC. Protein product: CASRGGASGSRHYNEQFF. V is TRBV11-3 and J is TRBJ2-1; 10 bases fit TRBD2. V lost 6 bases and J lost 3; bases outside the gene matches: 14. Germline CDR1 reads SGHNT; CDR2 reads YENEEA. The CDR3 length is 18 residues.

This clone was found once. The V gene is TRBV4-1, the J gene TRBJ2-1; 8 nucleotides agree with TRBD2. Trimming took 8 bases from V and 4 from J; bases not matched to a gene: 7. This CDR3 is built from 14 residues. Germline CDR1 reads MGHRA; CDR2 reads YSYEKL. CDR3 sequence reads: CASARVAGYNEQFF. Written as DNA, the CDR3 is TGCGCCAGCGCAAGGGTAGCGGGGTACAATGAGCAGTTCTTC.

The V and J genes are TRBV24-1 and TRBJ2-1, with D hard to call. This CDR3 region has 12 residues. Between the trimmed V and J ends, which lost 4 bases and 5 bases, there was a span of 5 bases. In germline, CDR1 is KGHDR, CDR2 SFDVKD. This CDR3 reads CATSDPDNEQFF. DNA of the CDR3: TGTGCCACCAGTGACCCTGACAATGAGCAGTTCTTC.